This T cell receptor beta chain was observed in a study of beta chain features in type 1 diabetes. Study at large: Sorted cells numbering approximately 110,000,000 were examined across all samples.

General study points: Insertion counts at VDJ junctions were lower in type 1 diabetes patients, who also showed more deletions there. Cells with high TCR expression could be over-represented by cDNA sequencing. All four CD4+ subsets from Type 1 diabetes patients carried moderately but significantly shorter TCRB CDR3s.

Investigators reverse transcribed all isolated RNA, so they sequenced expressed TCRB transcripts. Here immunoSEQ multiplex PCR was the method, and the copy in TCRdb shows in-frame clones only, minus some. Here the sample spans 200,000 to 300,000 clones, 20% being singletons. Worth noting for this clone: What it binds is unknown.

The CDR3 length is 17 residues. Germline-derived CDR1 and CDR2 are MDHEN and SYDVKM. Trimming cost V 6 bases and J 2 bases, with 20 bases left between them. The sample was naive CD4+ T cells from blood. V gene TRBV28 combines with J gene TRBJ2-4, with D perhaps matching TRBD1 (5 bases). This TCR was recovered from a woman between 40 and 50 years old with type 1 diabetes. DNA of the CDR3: TGTGCCAGCAGCCCGTCTGGGGCCCTACGGACCAAAAACATTCAGTACTTC. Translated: CASSPSGALRTKNIQYF. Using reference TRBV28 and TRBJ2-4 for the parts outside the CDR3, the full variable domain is DVKVTQSSRYLVKRTGEKVFLECVQDMDHENMFWYRQDPGLGLRLIYFSYDVKMKEKGDIPEGYSVSREKKERFSLILESASTNQTSMYLCASSPSGALRTKNIQYFGAGTRLSVL.